This T cell receptor beta chain is from a study of blood T cell repertoires in COVID-19. Study-level information: PBMCs, B-cell-depleted T cells, or T cells provided the cDNA or gDNA that made up the material.

Repertoires were generated with immunoSEQ multiplex PCR, while TCRdb's copy carries only in-frame clones and drops some. The sample lists hundreds of thousands of clones, about 85% seen once, with under 2% in the top ten. In its sample, this clone was seen once. Sequencing input: PBMCs or T cells enriched from blood (not recorded which). The source is a woman in her twenties or thirties who had been exposed to COVID-19.

The chain's CDR3 is CASRLAGNYEQYF. As DNA, the CDR3 is TGTGCCAGCAGGCTAGCGGGAAACTACGAGCAGTACTTC. J is TRBJ2-7 and V is TRBV6-5, with 9 positions matching TRBD2. After removal of 6 bases from V and 3 bases from J, the junction contained 3 bases not matched to a gene. The germline CDR1 and CDR2 sequences are MNHEY and SVGAGI. The CDR3 is made up of 13 amino acids.